This entry concerns a single T cell receptor beta chain. The data were taken from a study of blood T cell repertoires in COVID-19. Study overall: Acute-phase and convalescent COVID-19 samples originated in the United States, Italy and Spain. The cDNA or gDNA used as material had been derived from T cells, B-cell-depleted T cells, or PBMCs.

Germline CDR1 reads WSHSY; CDR2 reads SAAADI. This CDR3 spans 13 amino acids. Between the trimmed V and J ends, which lost 8 bases and 4 bases, there was a span of 15 bases. Data came from immunoSEQ multiplex PCR; TCRdb stores just in-frame clones and leaves some out. The sample has fewer than 150,000 clones, about 88% seen once. The sample consisted of peripheral blood. This receptor was taken from a woman in her 70s who had recovered from COVID-19. This chain links TRBV10-2 with TRBJ2-7; possible D gene TRBD2, 6 bases. The CDR3 reads CASPDGGLYEQYF. The DNA for the CDR3 is TGCGCCAGCCCCGACGGAGGGCTTTACGAGCAGTACTTC.